This entry describes one TCR beta chain. The data were produced by immunoSEQ multiplex PCR, yet TCRdb's version contains in-frame clones alone and is incomplete. The table lists 90,000 to 120,000 clones, roughly 90% of them singletons, with under 6.5% in the top ten. The data stem from a study of blood T cell repertoires in COVID-19. Study-wide background: In each case, the material was cDNA or gDNA derived from T cells, B-cell-depleted T cells, or PBMCs.

Deletions cut 8 bases from V and 0 bases from J, with 11 bases between. The CDR3 has 14 residues. CDR1 is SGHNT and CDR2 is YENEEA in the germline V gene. The sequence came from a human donor in a cohort sampled during active COVID-19. The chain is built from TRBV11-3 and TRBJ2-1, with a tentative D call TRBD2 (5 bases). Specimen: peripheral blood. The CDR3 is CASGPGGSYNEQFF. In DNA, the CDR3 is TGTGCCAGCGGCCCCGGAGGCTCCTACAATGAGCAGTTCTTC. Full variable domain (remainder filled in from reference TRBV11-3 and TRBJ2-1): EAGVVQSPRYKIIEKKQPVAFWCNPISGHNTLYWYLQNLGQGPELLIRYENEEAVDDSQLPKDRFSAERLKGVDSTLKIQPAELGDSAVYLCASGPGGSYNEQFFGPGTRLTVL.